Sequencing of this T cell receptor beta chain was carried out in a study of blood T cell repertoires in COVID-19 (dated by TCRdb to 2018 to 2020). Study-level background: Collaborator samples came from the United States, Italy and Spain and covered acute and convalescent phases of COVID-19. The material from the prospective study consisted of cDNA or gDNA derived from T cells, B-cell-depleted T cells, or PBMCs. Deeply sampled blood TCRbeta repertoires from subjects exposed to, actively infected with, or recovered from COVID-19 were included in the dataset. The repertoires were released in a freely available public database intended as a resource for research on the immune response to SARS-CoV-2. Samples were obtained from the ongoing ImmuneRACE study (first 160 participants) and from over 1,000 subjects provided by 6 global collaborators. Sample metadata almost always included a de-identified subject ID, COVID-19 status, age in years and sex. Where available, HLA class I and class II types were obtained from metadata supplied by the sample provider rather than from assay-based typing. What the work shows at the level of the full study, not this receptor alone: Clinical and demographic metadata were provided uncurated, with the amount varying by source and participant.

Whole blood was collected in K2EDTA tubes by collaborating institutions according to the institutions' own protocols. For TCRbeta analysis, collaborators shipped samples as frozen whole blood, isolated PBMCs, or DNA extracted from either of those sample types. CDR1 and CDR2, per the germline V gene, are SGHRS and YFSETQ. V is clipped by 5 bases and J by 5 bases, and the sequence between their germline boundaries is 31 bases long. The CDR3 measures 19 amino acids from cysteine to phenylalanine. The DNA shown is the 57-base CDR3, in frame from base 1. In the case of this clone: The antigen this receptor binds is unknown. No base quality information exists; no much larger clone differs at one position.

TCRbeta CDR3 regions were amplified from genomic DNA using the immunoSEQ Assay, a bias-controlled multiplex PCR. Concerning the study's data processing: The number of nucleated cells in each sample was estimated from the amplification of reference gene primers within the assay. To quantify the absolute abundance of each unique TCRbeta CDR3 rearrangement, sequence reads were collapsed and filtered. For each sample, productive Simpson clonality was calculated by taking the square root of Simpson's diversity index across productive rearrangements. TCRdb limited this immuneACCESS table to in-frame rearrangements with V and J called. A share of clones is missing; checked studies link under half to unresolved V genes, and the rest is unexplained. V, J and clone size were drawn from that table, and D and trimming were deduced from the DNA. Here the sample has tens of thousands of clones; more than 70% occur a single time. Over 20% of the sample goes to the ten largest clones.

This clonotype was sampled from a woman aged 80 or over in a cohort sampled during active or convalescent COVID-19. The chain joins TRBV5-1 to TRBJ1-1, with TRBD1 perhaps the D gene, on 5 matching bases. The sequencing input was peripheral blood. The bases read TGCGCCAGCAGGGACACATCAGACGGAGTTTCGCCCTTTGGGACTGAAGCTTTCTTT. Translation gives CASRDTSDGVSPFGTEAFF.